This is a list of T cell receptor beta chains from one sample in a study of cytomegalovirus exposure and HLA in healthy donors. The protocol was immunoSEQ multiplex PCR, while the TCRdb copy is restricted to in-frame clones and leaves out a portion. The repertoire holds about 180,000 clones, around four fifths seen once, with roughly 2% in the top ten. The sequenced material came from PBMCs. These receptors originate from a woman aged 25-40 years in good health and CMV-seronegative. Both conserved end residues are part of each CDR3. D genes are given only for firm matches. Some rows mark clone size as missing; the rest say once, few, many or name a class of expanded clone.

TRBV7-2	TRBJ1-2	NA	TRBD1	13	TGTGCCAGCAGCCGGGACAGGGCCTATGGCTACACCTTC	CASSRDRAYGYTF
TRBV7-8	TRBJ1-1	NA	NA	16	TGTGCCAGCAGCTTAGTGGGGGCAGGGACGAACACTGAAGCTTTCTTT	CASSLVGAGTNTEAFF
TRBV6-5	TRBJ2-3	NA	TRBD1	15	TGTGCCAGCAGTTACGGGACAGTTAGCACAGATACGCAGTATTTT	CASSYGTVSTDTQYF
TRBV13	TRBJ2-7	NA	NA	15	TGTGCCAGCAGCTTAAATACGGGGTATTCCTACGAGCAGTACTTC	CASSLNTGYSYEQYF
TRBV15	TRBJ2-2	once	TRBD1	17	TGTGCCACCAGCAGGGGACAGGGGGCCTCGAACACCGGGGAGCTGTTTTTT	CATSRGQGASNTGELFF
TRBV7-8	TRBJ2-3	few	NA	16	TGTGCCAGCAGCTCACCCCGCGGGACAGAGGGAGATACGCAGTATTTT	CASSSPRGTEGDTQYF
TRBV6-5	TRBJ1-1	NA	NA	16	TGTGCCAGCAGTTACTCGAACGGGATCCAGAACACTGAAGCTTTCTTT	CASSYSNGIQNTEAFF
TRBV7-3	TRBJ2-2	NA	TRBD1	17	TGTGCCAGCAGCTTAACGCTGGTCGGACAGGGGACCGGGGAGCTGTTTTTT	CASSLTLVGQGTGELFF
TRBV6-5	TRBJ2-1	NA	TRBD2	13	TGTGCCAGCAGTTCTGGGACTAGCGCCGAGCAGTTCTTC	CASSSGTSAEQFF
TRBV5-1	TRBJ2-3	NA	NA	14	TGCGCCAGCAGCTACAGGGATGTCACAGATACGCAGTATTTT	CASSYRDVTDTQYF
TRBV7-2	TRBJ1-4	NA	TRBD1	14	TGTGCCAGCAGCGTCGGACAGGGGTGGGAAAAACTGTTTTTT	CASSVGQGWEKLFF
TRBV2	TRBJ2-7	NA	TRBD1	12	TGTGCCAGCACGGACAGGGGCAGGGAGCAGTACTTC	CASTDRGREQYF
TRBV11-2	TRBJ1-2	once	TRBD1	16	TGTGCCAGCAGCTTAGGACAGGGAGGCATGGACTATGGCTACACCTTC	CASSLGQGGMDYGYTF
TRBV6-5	TRBJ1-2	NA	TRBD1	13	TGTGCCAGCAGTTACCAAGACAGGGGTGGCTACACCTTC	CASSYQDRGGYTF
TRBV18	TRBJ2-1	once	TRBD2	19	TGTGCCAGCTCACCGGGACTAGCGGGGGGCTCGAGCTCCTACAATGAGCAGTTCTTC	CASSPGLAGGSSSYNEQFF
TRBV5-1	TRBJ2-3	NA	NA	12	TGCGCCAGCAGCCCTAACAGCGATACGCAGTATTTT	CASSPNSDTQYF
TRBV30	TRBJ1-1	few	TRBD1	14	TGTGCCTGGAGCTTAACAGGGGGTAACACTGAAGCTTTCTTT	CAWSLTGGNTEAFF
TRBV20-1	TRBJ1-2	NA	NA	11	TGCAGTGCTAGACGGGGTGGGGGCTACACCTTC	CSARRGGGYTF
TRBV6-1	TRBJ2-7	NA	NA	14	TGTGCCAGCCAAAGGGGGTTCCAGGTCGACGAGCAGTACTTC	CASQRGFQVDEQYF
TRBV6-1	TRBJ2-5	NA	NA	15	TGTGCCAGCAGTGGCGGTGGGGGGGCGGGGGAGACCCAGTACTTC	CASSGGGGAGETQYF